This T cell receptor beta chain was retrieved from a study of somatic mutations in cytotoxic T cells in rheumatoid arthritis. Findings and caveats of the study: Clonality of CD8+ T cells, which was compared between rheumatoid arthritis patients and age-matched healthy controls, did not differ significantly. Antigens targeted by the expanded CD8+ clones were unknown.

Study processing details: The authors compared patient CD8+ clones larger than 1% against published virus-specific TCRB sequences. Only a few of these clones matched. TCRdb's table, derived via immunoSEQ multiplex PCR, lists solely in-frame clones and lacks some. From that table come the V and J calls and clone size; the DNA was used to work out D and trimming. The data show about 16,000 clones, roughly 80% seen once. CDR1 is MNHEY, CDR2 SMNVEV, per germline (reference sequence). This CDR3 region has 18 residues. With 6 bases clipped from V and 3 bases from J, the junction kept 17 bases outside the gene matches. As for this clone: The antigen is undetermined.

The clonotype comes from an adult with rheumatoid arthritis. Source material: CD8+ T cells sorted from blood. The V gene is TRBV27, the J gene TRBJ1-5; TRBD1 agrees at 7 bases. The CDR3 DNA is TGTGCCAGCAGCTTACCGACGAGGGGGCTCTGGTACAATCAGCCCCAGCATTTT. It yields the protein CASSLPTRGLWYNQPQHF.